This T cell receptor beta chain was sequenced for a study of blood T cell repertoires in COVID-19. Whole-study context: COVID-19 samples from acute and convalescent phases originated in the United States, Italy and Spain.

In its sample, this clone was seen once. This CDR3 spans 15 amino acids. V trimming: 1 base; J trimming: 3 bases; junction bases outside the gene matches: 3. Germline-derived CDR1 and CDR2 are SGHTA and FQGNSA. The protocol was immunoSEQ multiplex PCR, while the TCRdb copy is restricted to in-frame clones and leaves out a portion. This table holds 200,000 to 250,000 clones, 83% found once. Sequencing was performed on peripheral blood. The receptor comes from a human donor in a cohort sampled during active COVID-19. The V call is TRBV7-2, the J call TRBJ1-5; 7 nucleotides match TRBD1. CDR3 in DNA: TGTGCCAGCAGCTTAGACAGGGGAAACAATCAGCCCCAGCATTTT. Translation: CASSLDRGNNQPQHF.